This TCR beta chain was captured by sequencing in a study of OX40 agonist ivuxolimab in advanced cancers. Points from the study as a whole: Also showing low normalized T-cell clonal expansion were some of the nonresponders. Doses of 0.1 to 3.0 mg/kg were accompanied by clonal expansion of CD4+ and CD8+ blood T cells by week 6.

Some clones are missing from TCRdb's copy, which holds only in-frame ones; the method was immunoSEQ multiplex PCR. The sample lists about 69,000 clones, around four fifths occurring once. As for this clone: Its specificity is unknown. A read error may produce the germline difference seen at one junction end.

Germline lookup yields CDR1 SSHAT and CDR2 FNYEAQ (reference sequence). The CDR3 length is 15 residues. This receptor was obtained from an adult with an advanced solid tumor such as melanoma, head and neck, liver or kidney cancer. V and J are TRBV7-7 and TRBJ2-5; a weak D match, TRBD2 (5 bases). This sample comprised CD4+ or CD8+ T cells sorted from blood, obtained in a trial of the OX40 agonist ivuxolimab. The CDR3 nucleotides read TGTGCTAGCAGTCTCCAACCGGGAAAAGGGGAGACCCAGTACTTC. This gives the protein CASSLQPGKGETQYF.